This TCR beta chain was captured in a study of blood T cells in healthy people across ages. The CDR3 loop spans 13 amino acids. Trimming cost V 0 bases and J 4 bases, with 7 bases left between them. Per germline, CDR1 SGHNT and CDR2 YYREEE (reference sequence). For the second PCR, which ran for about 7 to 11 cycles, a sample-barcoded 5' primer and a J-beta primer mix were used. TCRdb used MiXCR to reprocess the 5' RACE reads, holding one entry per CDR3 protein. This table holds hundreds of thousands of distinct CDR3 sequences, over 25% found once. These same records also appear under a second study, on T cells of mothers and their children.

This receptor was identified in a boy aged 2-9 years in good health. The J gene is TRBJ1-1, the V gene TRBV5-4, with a possible D match to TRBD1 (6 bases). What was sequenced was blood. The CDR3 nucleotides are TGTGCCAGCAGCTTGGCGGACAGCACTGAAGCTTTCTTT. It specifies CASSLADSTEAFF.